This TCR beta chain was recovered during a study of shared clonotypes between healthy human individuals. Study-level background: The study enrolled a couple of women and a few men aged 18 to 49.

From CD4+ cells came CD45RA+ naive and CD45RA-negative memory subsets. For this clone: Antigen unknown.

Libraries were prepared by immunoSEQ multiplex PCR; TCRdb keeps only in-frame clonotypes and omits some of them. Of roughly 1 million clones in the sample, under 80% were seen once. Study-wide findings and caveats: Relative to clonotypes present in all four donors, those not shared had lower generation probabilities. An anticipated effect of sequencing depth on clonotype sharing among donors was recognized.

The CDR3 runs to 15 residues. Germline CDR1 reads MNHEY; CDR2 reads SMNVEV (reference sequence). V trimming: 5 bases; J trimming: 5 bases; junction bases outside the gene matches: 9. The clonotype was recovered from a young man in good health. Source material: memory CD4+ T cells sorted from blood. As for subset: CD45RA-negative fraction. The chain recombines TRBV27 with TRBJ2-1, with 7 bases matching TRBD1. This CDR3 reads CASSIRQGSHNEQFF. The CDR3 DNA follows: TGTGCCAGCAGTATAAGACAGGGATCCCACAATGAGCAGTTCTTC.